This T cell receptor (beta chain) was documented in a study of cytomegalovirus exposure and HLA in healthy donors. Study-level information: A subsequent analysis reported that the roughly 120 validation repertoires were produced on the same platform that had also been used for the roughly 700 first-cohort repertoires.

This clone was recorded once. Its antigen is still unknown. V gave up 6 bases and J gave up 0 bases; unmatched junction bases: 2. CDR1 and CDR2 (germline): MDHEN, SYDVKM. The CDR3 contains 15 residues. Findings and limits, study-wide: Using the classifier, cytomegalovirus status was reportedly diagnosed with high specificity and sensitivity. The study labeled approximately 150 TCR beta chains cytomegalovirus-associated.

This table comes from immunoSEQ multiplex PCR, and its TCRdb copy is limited to in-frame clones, with some not included. The sample lists 150,000 to 200,000 clones, less than 90% occurring once. This clonotype was sampled from a man younger than 45 in good health and CMV-seropositive. This sequence joins TRBV28 and TRBJ1-6, with 7 bases identical to TRBD1. The sequencing input was PBMCs. The CDR3 DNA sequence: TGTGCCAGCAGCCCAGGGGGCTCCTATAATTCACCCCTCCACTTT. Protein sequence: CASSPGGSYNSPLHF.